This TCR beta chain was sequenced in a study of T cells in Graves' hyperthyroidism and ophthalmopathy. Findings and caveats of the study: The model foresaw ophthalmopathy a median around seven months prior to onset. Patients with ophthalmopathy were separated from those with stable hyperthyroidism by a 13 V-J model.

The CDR3 has 18 residues. CDR1 is MDHEN, CDR2 SYDVKM, per germline. J lost 3 bases, V lost 6 bases, and 18 bases had no gene match. The TCR beta CDR3 regions underwent amplification using RNA transcripts as the source. Initially, a first-round RT-PCR of the TCR CDR3 employed the HTBI primer set. TCRdb re-derived calls from the multiplex PCR reads in MiXCR, one entry per CDR3 protein. The sample contains some 250,000 distinct CDR3 sequences, 13% to 15% of which appear only once. Comment on this clonotype: The antigen remains undetermined.

The receptor comes from a woman between 40 and 50 years old with Graves' hyperthyroidism that later progressed to Graves' ophthalmopathy. The chain is built from TRBV28 and TRBJ2-7, with TRBD1 matching over 9 bases. The sample consisted of blood. The CDR3 coding sequence is TGTGCCAGCAGCCCTCGAAGGGGGTCCGGGACAGGGAACTACGAGCAGTACTTC. Translating gives CASSPRRGSGTGNYEQYF. Full variable domain (remainder filled in from reference TRBV28 and TRBJ2-7): DVKVTQSSRYLVKRTGEKVFLECVQDMDHENMFWYRQDPGLGLRLIYFSYDVKMKEKGDIPEGYSVSREKKERFSLILESASTNQTSMYLCASSPRRGSGTGNYEQYFGPGTRLTVT.